These 25 T cell receptor beta chains were all obtained from the same sample, sequenced in a study of blood T cell repertoires in COVID-19. Produced via immunoSEQ multiplex PCR; TCRdb's table is partial and in-frame only. Seen here are about 260,000 clones, 90% observed once, and the top ten hold about 4%. What was sequenced was PBMCs or T cells enriched from blood (not recorded which). The receptors were gathered from a woman aged 25 to 39 with acute COVID-19.

This rearrangement joins TRBV28 to TRBJ2-1; 11 nucleotides align to TRBD2. The germline gives CDR1 MDHEN, CDR2 SYDVKM. The CDR3 covers 14 residues. Trimming at V came to 7 bases and at J to 4 bases, leaving 3 bases not matched to a gene. CDR3 loop: CASKTSGEYNEQFF. CDR3 sequence (DNA): TGTGCCAGCAAGACTAGCGGGGAGTACAATGAGCAGTTCTTC.

In this sample, this clone turned up once. The rearrangement uses TRBV5-1 and TRBJ1-6; D is perhaps TRBD1 (5 bases). The CDR3 spans 13 residues. Trimming took off 0 bases at V and 7 bases at J, with 5 bases between the two ends. Germline V gene sequence: CDR1 SGHRS, CDR2 YFSETQ. The CDR3, as DNA: TGCGCCAGCAGCTTGGAGGGGAATTCACCCCTCCACTTT. Protein product: CASSLEGNSPLHF.

This clone was seen just once. V is TRBV29-1 and J is TRBJ2-3; 11 bases line up with TRBD1. CDR3 length: 16 amino acids. Germline V gives CDR1 SQVTM, CDR2 ANQGSEA. The V and J ends lost 3 bases and 4 bases, in that order; junction bases with no gene match: 9. The CDR3 DNA sequence: TGCAGCGTTGATTCCGTAGGGACAGGGGGACCAGATACGCAGTATTTT. The encoded protein is CSVDSVGTGGPDTQYF.

The chain joins TRBV25-1 to TRBJ1-6; 8 bases agree with TRBD1. This CDR3 contains 14 residues. V shed 5 bases and J 7 bases; nucleotides not matched to a gene: 4. In germline, CDR1 is MGHDK, CDR2 SYGVNS. The CDR3 loop reads CASSKTGENSPLHF. Here the CDR3 DNA reads TGTGCCAGCAGTAAGACAGGGGAAAATTCACCCCTCCACTTT.

This sequence joins TRBV6-6 and TRBJ1-3; TRBD1 aligns across 9 bases. The V and J ends lost 4 bases and 2 bases, in that order; junction bases with no gene match: 3. The germline V gene has CDR1 MNHNY and CDR2 SVGAGI (reference sequence). The CDR3 loop spans 15 amino acids. The CDR3 here is CASSWTGETGNTIYF. DNA for the CDR3: TGTGCCAGCAGTTGGACAGGGGAAACTGGAAACACCATATATTTT.

V is TRBV13 and J is TRBJ1-1; 7 bases agree with TRBD1. V gave up 3 bases and J gave up 5 bases; unmatched junction bases: 6. The CDR3 covers 14 residues. In germline, CDR1 is PRHDT, CDR2 FYEKMQ (reference sequence). Here the CDR3 reads CASSFTRGVTEAFF. The CDR3 DNA reads TGTGCCAGCAGCTTTACCAGGGGGGTTACTGAAGCTTTCTTT.

CDR3 protein: CASSSRDRGWDEQFF. Written as DNA, the CDR3 is TGTGCCAGCAGCTCCCGGGACAGGGGTTGGGATGAGCAGTTCTTC. This chain joins TRBV7-9 and TRBJ2-1, with TRBD1 matching 10 bases. The CDR3 consists of 15 residues. J gave up 8 bases and V 4 bases, and 8 bases lay outside the gene matches. Germline-derived CDR1 and CDR2 are SEHNR and FQNEAQ (reference sequence).

The chain links TRBV5-6 to TRBJ2-1; 8 nucleotides align to TRBD2. This CDR3 spans 15 amino acids. Germline V gene data show CDR1 as SGHDT and CDR2 as YYEEEE. The V segment lost 6 bases and the J segment 10 bases; nucleotides outside the gene matches: 15. CDR3 coding DNA: TGTGCCAGCACTTGGCAAGCGGGAGTTTATCCGGAGCAGTTCTTC. It encodes CASTWQAGVYPEQFF.

DNA of the CDR3: TGTGCCAGCAGCCCCGCCGGGGGGCTCGAGCAGTACTTC. Amino acid sequence: CASSPAGGLEQYF. The chain combines TRBV7-2 with TRBJ2-7; the D gene is possibly TRBD2 (7 bases). V was trimmed by 5 bases and J by 6 bases, leaving 14 bases between them. The CDR3 has 13 amino acids. CDR1 SGHTA and CDR2 FQGNSA come from the germline V gene.

The V gene is TRBV5-1, the J gene TRBJ2-7; 9 nucleotides align to TRBD2. CDR1 is SGHRS and CDR2 is YFSETQ in the germline V gene. The CDR3 extends over 16 amino acids. The ends lost 5 bases at V and 3 bases at J; junction bases unmatched: 12. CDR3 amino acids: CASRSTATSGGYEQYF. The CDR3 DNA reads as TGCGCCAGCAGATCGACCGCGACTAGCGGAGGCTACGAGCAGTACTTC.

This chain uses TRBV14 with TRBJ1-2, with a tentative D call TRBD1 (6 bases). Trimming took 5 bases from V and 0 from J, leaving 10 bases between them. Germline CDR1 is SGHDN and CDR2 is FVKESK. The CDR3 loop spans 14 amino acids. The CDR3 DNA reads as TGTGCCAGCAGCGACAGGCGAACTAACTATGGCTACACCTTC. Protein sequence: CASSDRRTNYGYTF.

This clone was recorded only once. Given a much more abundant clone one base away, this may be a read error. The rearrangement uses TRBV5-5 and TRBJ2-7, with TRBD1 identical over 10 bases. V lost 4 bases to trimming and J lost 3 bases; unmatched junction nucleotides: 1. This CDR3 is 13 amino acids long. Germline V gene data show CDR1 as SGHKS and CDR2 as YYEKEE (reference sequence). CDR3 residues: CASSRDRGYEQYF. In DNA, the CDR3 is TGTGCCAGCAGCCGGGACAGGGGCTACGAGCAGTACTTC.

This chain links TRBV25-1 with TRBJ1-4; D is ambiguous. The CDR3 extends over 15 amino acids. Germline V gene sequence: CDR1 MGHDK, CDR2 SYGVNS. The germline V and J ends were trimmed by 3 bases and 2 bases, with 10 bases remaining between them. The CDR3 spells CASSDARVTNEKLFF. The CDR3 bases are TGTGCCAGCAGTGATGCCCGGGTGACTAATGAAAAACTGTTTTTT.

The chain carries TRBV29-1 and TRBJ2-7; TRBD1 might be the D (5 bases). Trimming took off 4 bases at V and 4 bases at J, with 11 bases between the two ends. The CDR3 covers 12 residues. CDR1 SQVTM and CDR2 ANQGSEA come from the germline V gene. The CDR3 bases are TGCAGCGTTGGCGACAGAACATACGAGCAGTACTTC. This sequence encodes CSVGDRTYEQYF.

The rearrangement joins TRBV11-2 to TRBJ2-1; 12 bases align to TRBD2. The germline gives CDR1 SGHAT, CDR2 FQNNGV. The CDR3 is made up of 17 amino acids. With 5 bases clipped from V and 8 bases from J, the junction kept 13 bases outside the gene matches. In DNA form, the CDR3 reads TGTGCCAGCAGCCCGTGGACTAGCGGGGACCGCGGGGATGAGCAGTTCTTC. Protein: CASSPWTSGDRGDEQFF.

Only one count was recorded for this clone. CDR3: CASSQGNHEQFF. Written as DNA, the CDR3 is TGTGCCAGCAGCCAGGGGAACCATGAGCAGTTCTTC. V is TRBV11-3 and J is TRBJ2-1, with D possibly TRBD1 on 6 matching bases. Trimming shortened V by 5 bases and J by 8 bases, and 10 bases separated the two germline ends. The CDR3 runs 12 residues. Germline V lookup: CDR1 SGHNT, CDR2 YENEEA.

The chain carries TRBV19 and TRBJ1-5; 12 bases line up with TRBD1. Germline CDR1 reads LNHDA; CDR2 reads SQIVND (reference sequence). J lost 7 bases, V lost 7 bases, and 8 bases had no gene match. The CDR3 sequence is 15 residues long. As DNA, the CDR3 is TGTGCCAGTACCACCGGGACAGGGGGCTGGCAGCCCCAGCATTTT. Translation gives CASTTGTGGWQPQHF.

CDR3 amino acids: CASSVDDRDRGRTGELFF. The CDR3 nucleotides read TGTGCCAGCAGCGTCGATGACCGGGACAGGGGTCGGACCGGGGAGCTGTTTTTT. The chain couples TRBV2 to TRBJ2-2; TRBD1 matches 10 bases. Germline V lookup: CDR1 SNHLY, CDR2 FYNNEI. The CDR3 is made up of 18 amino acids. J lost 5 bases, V lost 6 bases, and 15 bases had no gene match.

This clone was recorded once. The V and J genes are TRBV27 and TRBJ2-7; 8 nucleotides match TRBD2. Germline CDR1 is MNHEY and CDR2 is SMNVEV (reference sequence). The CDR3 spans 14 residues. Trimming cost V 3 bases and J 4 bases; bases outside gene matches: 5. As DNA, the CDR3 is TGTGCCAGCAGTTTTACGGGGGGGGCGTACGAGCAGTACTTC. This translates into CASSFTGGAYEQYF.

The chain has TRBV19 and TRBJ1-5; TRBD1 matches 9 bases. The CDR3 spans 16 residues. V lost 4 bases, J lost 1 base, and 5 bases stayed unmatched. CDR1 LNHDA and CDR2 SQIVND come from the germline V gene (reference sequence). CDR3 protein: CASSTGQGVSNQPQHF. The CDR3 DNA follows: TGTGCCAGTAGTACGGGACAGGGAGTCAGCAATCAGCCCCAGCATTTT.

This sequence joins TRBV27 and TRBJ2-5, with D tentatively TRBD2 (6 bases). The CDR3 runs to 13 residues. Deletions cut 2 bases from V and 5 bases from J, with 9 bases between. Germline assignment: CDR1 MNHEY and CDR2 SMNVEV (reference sequence). CDR3 residues: CASSLRGGETQYF. In nucleotides, the CDR3 is TGTGCCAGCAGTTTAAGGGGAGGCGAGACCCAGTACTTC.

V and J are TRBV4-2 and TRBJ2-3; 10 nucleotides line up with TRBD2. Trimming removed 0 bases from V and 3 bases from J; junction bases left unmatched: 6. The CDR3 is 17 amino acids. Germline CDR1 reads LGHNA; CDR2 reads YNFKEQ. DNA for the CDR3: TGTGCCAGCAGCCAAGATGGGGTAGCGGGAGGAACAGATACGCAGTATTTT. Translating it yields CASSQDGVAGGTDTQYF.

This clone was seen more than once but under ten times. The chain carries TRBV7-3 and TRBJ2-2, with D perhaps TRBD1 (5 bases). Germline V gene data show CDR1 as SGHTA and CDR2 as FQGTGA. Trimming removed 0 bases from V and 5 bases from J, with 7 bases in between. This CDR3 is 14 amino acids long. The CDR3 DNA reads as TGTGCCAGCAGCTTAACGCCAGGGACCGGGGAGCTGTTTTTT. This codes for CASSLTPGTGELFF.

V is TRBV14 and J is TRBJ1-6; D is undetermined. Germline V gives CDR1 SGHDN, CDR2 FVKESK. The V and J ends lost 2 bases and 7 bases respectively, with 9 bases between them. The CDR3 is 14 amino acids. CDR3 sequence reads: CASSQWTNNSPLHF. The CDR3 DNA follows: TGTGCCAGCAGCCAATGGACTAACAATTCACCCCTCCACTTT.

This sequence joins TRBV18 and TRBJ2-7, with a weak D call TRBD1 (5 bases). V was pared by 0 bases and J by 1 base, with 7 bases between. CDR1 and CDR2 (germline): KGHSH, LQKENI. The CDR3 consists of 14 residues. In DNA, the CDR3 is TGTGCCAGCTCACCACCGGGGCCTTCCTACGAGCAGTACTTC. Translation: CASSPPGPSYEQYF.